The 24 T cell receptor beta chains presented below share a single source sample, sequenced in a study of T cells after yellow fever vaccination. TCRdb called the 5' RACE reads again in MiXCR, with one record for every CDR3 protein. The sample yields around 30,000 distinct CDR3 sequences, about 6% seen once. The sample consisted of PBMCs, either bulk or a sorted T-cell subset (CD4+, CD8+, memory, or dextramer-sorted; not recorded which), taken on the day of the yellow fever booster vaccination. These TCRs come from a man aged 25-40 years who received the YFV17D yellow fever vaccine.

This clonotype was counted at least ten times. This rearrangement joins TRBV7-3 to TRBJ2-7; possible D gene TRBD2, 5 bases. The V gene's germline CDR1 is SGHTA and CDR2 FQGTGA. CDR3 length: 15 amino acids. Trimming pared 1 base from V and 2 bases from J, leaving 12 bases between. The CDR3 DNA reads TGTGCCAGCAGCTTAAGAGCGGCAACCACCTACGAGCAGTACTTC. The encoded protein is CASSLRAATTYEQYF. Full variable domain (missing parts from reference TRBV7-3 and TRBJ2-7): GAGVSQTPSNKVTEKGKYVELRCDPISGHTALYWYRQSLGQGPEFLIYFQGTGAADDSGLPNDRFFAVRPEGSVSTLKIQRTERGDSAVYLCASSLRAATTYEQYFGPGTRLTVT.

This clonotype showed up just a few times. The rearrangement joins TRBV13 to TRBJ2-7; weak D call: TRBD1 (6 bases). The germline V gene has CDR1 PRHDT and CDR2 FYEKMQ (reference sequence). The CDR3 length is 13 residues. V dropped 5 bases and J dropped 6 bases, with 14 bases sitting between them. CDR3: CASSPNREGEQYF. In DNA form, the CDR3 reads TGTGCCAGCAGCCCCAACAGGGAAGGCGAGCAGTACTTC.

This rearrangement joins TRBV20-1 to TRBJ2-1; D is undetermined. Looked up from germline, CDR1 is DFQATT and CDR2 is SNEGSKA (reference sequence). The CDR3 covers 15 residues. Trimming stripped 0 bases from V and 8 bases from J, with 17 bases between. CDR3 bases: TGCAGTGCTAGAGATCCTAACTCCTACCCCGATGAGCAGTTCTTC. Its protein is CSARDPNSYPDEQFF.

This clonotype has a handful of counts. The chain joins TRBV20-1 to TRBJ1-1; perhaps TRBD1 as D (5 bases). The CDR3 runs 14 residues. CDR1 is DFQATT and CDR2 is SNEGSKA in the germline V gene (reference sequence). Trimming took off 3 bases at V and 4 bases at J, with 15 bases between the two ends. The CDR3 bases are TGCAGTGCTAGTCCGACAGCACTTGGCACTGAAGCTTTCTTT. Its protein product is CSASPTALGTEAFF.

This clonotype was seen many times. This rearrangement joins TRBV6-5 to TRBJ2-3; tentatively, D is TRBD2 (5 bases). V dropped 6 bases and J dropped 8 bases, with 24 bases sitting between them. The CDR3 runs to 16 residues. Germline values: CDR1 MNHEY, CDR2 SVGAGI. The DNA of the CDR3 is TGTGCCAGCAGCCGCAGGCAAGTGGGAGTTCCCTCTACGCAGTATTTT. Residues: CASSRRQVGVPSTQYF.

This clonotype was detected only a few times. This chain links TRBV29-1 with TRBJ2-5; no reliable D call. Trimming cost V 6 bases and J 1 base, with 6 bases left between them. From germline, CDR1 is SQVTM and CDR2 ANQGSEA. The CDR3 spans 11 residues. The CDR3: CSVQPQETQYF. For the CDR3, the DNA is TGCAGCGTCCAACCCCAAGAGACCCAGTACTTC.

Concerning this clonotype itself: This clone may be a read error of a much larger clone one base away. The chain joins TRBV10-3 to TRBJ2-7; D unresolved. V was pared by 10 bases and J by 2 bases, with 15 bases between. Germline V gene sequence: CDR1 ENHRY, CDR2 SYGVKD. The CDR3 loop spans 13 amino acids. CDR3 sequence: CASQEEPPYEQYF. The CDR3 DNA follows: TGTGCCAGTCAGGAAGAGCCCCCCTACGAGCAGTACTTC.

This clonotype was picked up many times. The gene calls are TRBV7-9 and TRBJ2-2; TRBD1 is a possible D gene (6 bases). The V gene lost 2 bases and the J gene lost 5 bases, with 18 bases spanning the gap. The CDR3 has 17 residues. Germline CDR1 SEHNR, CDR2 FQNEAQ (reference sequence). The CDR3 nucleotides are TGTGCCAGCAGCTTAAGAGCAGGGGCAGTAAAGACCGGGGAGCTGTTTTTT. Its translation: CASSLRAGAVKTGELFF.

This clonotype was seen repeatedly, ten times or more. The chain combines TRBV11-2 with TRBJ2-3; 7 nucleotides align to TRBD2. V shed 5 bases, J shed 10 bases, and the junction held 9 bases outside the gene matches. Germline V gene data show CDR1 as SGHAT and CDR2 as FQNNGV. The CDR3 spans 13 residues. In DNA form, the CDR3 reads TGTGCCAGCAGCAAGACTAGCACCTACTCGCAGTATTTT. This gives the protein CASSKTSTYSQYF.

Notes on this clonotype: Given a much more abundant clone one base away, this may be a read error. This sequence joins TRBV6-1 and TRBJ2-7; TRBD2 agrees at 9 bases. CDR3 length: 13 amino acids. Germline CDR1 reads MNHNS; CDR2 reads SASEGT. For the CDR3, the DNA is TGTGCCACCTCTCAGGCGGGAGGGTACGAGCTGTACTTC. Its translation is CATSQAGGYELYF.

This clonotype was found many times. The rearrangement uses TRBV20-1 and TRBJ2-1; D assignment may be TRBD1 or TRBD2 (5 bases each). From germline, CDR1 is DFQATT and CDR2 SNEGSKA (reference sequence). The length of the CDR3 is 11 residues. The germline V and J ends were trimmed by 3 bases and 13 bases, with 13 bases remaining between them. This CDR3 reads CSARRGFGQFF. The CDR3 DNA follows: TGCAGTGCTAGGAGGGGTTTCGGCCAGTTCTTC.

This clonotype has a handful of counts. The CDR3 region is CASSLGVVNTGELFF. As DNA, the CDR3 is TGTGCCAGCAGCTTAGGGGTAGTTAACACCGGGGAGCTGTTTTTT. This chain uses TRBV7-9 with TRBJ2-2; no firm D call. Trimming removed 1 base at V and 2 bases at J, with 8 bases between. Germline CDR1 is SEHNR and CDR2 is FQNEAQ (reference sequence). The length of the CDR3 is 15 residues.

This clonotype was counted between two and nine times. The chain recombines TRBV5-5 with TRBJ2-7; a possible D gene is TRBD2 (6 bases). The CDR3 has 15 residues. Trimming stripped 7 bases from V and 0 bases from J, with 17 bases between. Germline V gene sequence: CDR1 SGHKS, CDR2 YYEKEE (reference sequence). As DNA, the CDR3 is TGTGCCAGCGGAGTGGAGGGTCTAGACTCCTACGAGCAGTACTTC. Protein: CASGVEGLDSYEQYF. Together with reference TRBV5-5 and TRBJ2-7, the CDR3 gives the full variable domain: DAGVTQSPTHLIKTRGQQVTLRCSPISGHKSVSWYQQVLGQGPQFIFQYYEKEERGRGNFPDRFSARQFPNYSSELNVNALLLGDSALYLCASGVEGLDSYEQYFGPGTRLTVT.

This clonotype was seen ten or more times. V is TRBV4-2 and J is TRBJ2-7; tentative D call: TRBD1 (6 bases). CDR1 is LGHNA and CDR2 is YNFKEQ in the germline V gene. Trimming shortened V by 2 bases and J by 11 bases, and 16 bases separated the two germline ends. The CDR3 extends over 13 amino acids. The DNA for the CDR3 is TGTGCCAGCAGCCAATACCCGGACAGAGACGAGTACTTC. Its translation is CASSQYPDRDEYF.

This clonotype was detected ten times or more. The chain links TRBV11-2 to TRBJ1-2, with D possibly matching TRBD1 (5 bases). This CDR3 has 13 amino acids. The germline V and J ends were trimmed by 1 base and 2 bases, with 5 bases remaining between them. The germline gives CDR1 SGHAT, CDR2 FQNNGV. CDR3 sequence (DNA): TGTGCCAGCAGCTTAGCAGGGAACTATGGCTACACCTTC. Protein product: CASSLAGNYGYTF.

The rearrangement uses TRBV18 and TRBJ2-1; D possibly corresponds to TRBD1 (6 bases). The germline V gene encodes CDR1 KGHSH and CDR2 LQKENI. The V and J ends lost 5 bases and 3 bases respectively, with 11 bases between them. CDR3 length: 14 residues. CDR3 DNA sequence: TGTGCCAGCTCAGACAGGAGAGACTACAATGAGCAGTTCTTC. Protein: CASSDRRDYNEQFF.

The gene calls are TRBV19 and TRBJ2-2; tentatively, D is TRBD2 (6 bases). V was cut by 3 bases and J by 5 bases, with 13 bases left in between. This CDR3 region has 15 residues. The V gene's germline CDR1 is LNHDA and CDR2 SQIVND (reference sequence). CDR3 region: CASSISAGWTGELFF. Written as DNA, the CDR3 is TGTGCCAGTAGTATCAGTGCGGGATGGACCGGGGAGCTGTTTTTT.

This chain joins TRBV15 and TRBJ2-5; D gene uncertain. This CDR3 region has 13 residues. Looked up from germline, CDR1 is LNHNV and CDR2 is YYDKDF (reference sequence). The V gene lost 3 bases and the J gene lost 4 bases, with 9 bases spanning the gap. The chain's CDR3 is CATSSDSPETQYF. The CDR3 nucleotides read TGTGCCACCAGCAGTGATTCTCCAGAGACCCAGTACTTC. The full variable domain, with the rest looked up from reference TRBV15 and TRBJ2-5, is DAMVIQNPRYQVTQFGKPVTLSCSQTLNHNVMYWYQQKSSQAPKLLFHYYDKDFNNEADTPDNFQSRRPNTSFCFLDIRSPGLGDTAMYLCATSSDSPETQYFGPGTRLLVL.

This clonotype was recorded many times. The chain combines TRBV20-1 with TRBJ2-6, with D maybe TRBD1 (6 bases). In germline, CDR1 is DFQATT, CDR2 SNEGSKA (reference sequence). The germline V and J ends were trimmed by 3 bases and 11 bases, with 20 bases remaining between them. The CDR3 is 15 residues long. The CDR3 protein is CSASFAQRGSHVLTF. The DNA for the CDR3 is TGCAGTGCTAGTTTCGCGCAAAGGGGGTCGCACGTCCTGACTTTC.

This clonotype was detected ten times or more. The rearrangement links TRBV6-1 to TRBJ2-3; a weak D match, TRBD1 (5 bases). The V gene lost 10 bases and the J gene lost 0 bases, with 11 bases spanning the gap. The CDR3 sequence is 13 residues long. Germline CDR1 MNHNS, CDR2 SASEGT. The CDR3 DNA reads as TGTGCCACCCTGACAGCTAGCACAGATACGCAGTATTTT. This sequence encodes CATLTASTDTQYF.

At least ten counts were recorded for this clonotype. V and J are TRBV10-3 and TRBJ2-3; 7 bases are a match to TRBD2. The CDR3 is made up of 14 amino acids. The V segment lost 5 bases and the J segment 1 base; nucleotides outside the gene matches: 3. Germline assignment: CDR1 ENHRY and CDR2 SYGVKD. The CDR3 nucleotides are TGTGCCATCAGTCCTAGCGGCCGCACAGATACGCAGTATTTT. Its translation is CAISPSGRTDTQYF.

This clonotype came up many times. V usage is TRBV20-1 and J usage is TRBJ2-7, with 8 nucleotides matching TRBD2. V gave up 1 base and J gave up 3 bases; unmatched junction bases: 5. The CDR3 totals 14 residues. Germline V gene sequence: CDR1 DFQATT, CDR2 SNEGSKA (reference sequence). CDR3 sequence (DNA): TGCAGTGCTAGAGGTTCCGGGACTAGCTACGAGCAGTACTTC. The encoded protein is CSARGSGTSYEQYF.

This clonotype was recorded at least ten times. This CDR3 reads CATSDLRGTDLQETQYF. DNA of the CDR3: TGTGCCACCAGTGATTTGCGGGGGACGGATCTGCAAGAGACCCAGTACTTC. The V and J genes are TRBV24-1 and TRBJ2-5; possibly TRBD2 for D (6 bases). Germline V gives CDR1 KGHDR, CDR2 SFDVKD. The V and J ends lost 0 bases and 2 bases respectively, with 15 bases between them. This CDR3 is built from 17 residues.

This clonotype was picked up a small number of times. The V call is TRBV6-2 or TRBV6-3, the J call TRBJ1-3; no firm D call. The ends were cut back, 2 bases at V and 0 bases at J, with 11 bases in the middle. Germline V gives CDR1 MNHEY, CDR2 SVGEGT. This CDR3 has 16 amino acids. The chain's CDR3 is CASSYRGLSSGNTIYF. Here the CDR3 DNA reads TGTGCCAGCAGTTACCGCGGACTGTCCTCTGGAAACACCATATATTTT.